This T cell receptor beta chain emerged from a study of Graves' ophthalmopathy and Graves' hyperthyroidism. Turning to this clonotype: Its antigen is still unknown.

Germline CDR1 reads GTSNPN; CDR2 reads SVGIG (reference sequence). V gave up 1 base and J gave up 0 bases; unmatched junction bases: 2. This CDR3 has 14 residues. Ophthalmopathic donors had moderate-to-severe activity, CAS ≥3 and NOSPECS ≥4, with disease that had lasted under 3 months. PBMCs were isolated by Ficoll-Paque density gradient centrifugation, using approximately 11 ml of fresh peripheral blood as the starting material. Notes on the study in general: Blood also harbored most expanded thyroid clonotypes above 0.001 frequency.

From RNA, the CDR3 regions of TCR beta chains were amplified and sequenced. Following a first-round RT-PCR that used HTBI primers, a second-round multiplex PCR was carried out. TCRdb processed the multiplex PCR reads anew with MiXCR; each CDR3 protein has one entry. This table holds about 220,000 distinct CDR3 sequences, roughly 21% found once. The receptor's source is a woman aged 50 to 60 with Graves' ophthalmopathy. What was sequenced was peripheral blood. This sequence joins TRBV30 and TRBJ1-1, with 7 positions matching TRBD1. CDR3 nucleotides: TGTGCCTGGAGTGGGGGACAGCTGAACACTGAAGCTTTCTTT. This sequence encodes CAWSGGQLNTEAFF.